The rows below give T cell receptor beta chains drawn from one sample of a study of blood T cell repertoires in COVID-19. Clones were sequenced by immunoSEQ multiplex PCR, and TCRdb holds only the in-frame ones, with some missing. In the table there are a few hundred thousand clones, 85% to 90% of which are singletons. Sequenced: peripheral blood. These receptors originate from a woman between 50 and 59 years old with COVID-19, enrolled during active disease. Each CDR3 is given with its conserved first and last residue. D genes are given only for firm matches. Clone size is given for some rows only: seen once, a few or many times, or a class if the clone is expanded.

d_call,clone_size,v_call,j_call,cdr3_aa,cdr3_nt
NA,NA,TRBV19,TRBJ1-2,CASSHWTGHGNYGYTF,TGTGCCAGTAGTCACTGGACGGGACACGGAAACTATGGCTACACCTTC
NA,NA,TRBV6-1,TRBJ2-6,CASSEQGRSGANVLTF,TGTGCCAGCAGTGAGCAGGGTCGCTCTGGGGCCAACGTCCTGACTTTC
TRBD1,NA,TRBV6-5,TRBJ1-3,CASRLIQGAGNTIYF,TGTGCCAGCAGGCTTATCCAGGGGGCCGGAAACACCATATATTTT
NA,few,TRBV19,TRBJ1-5,CASSIQGSLNQPQHF,TGTGCCAGTAGTATACAGGGCAGCTTAAATCAGCCCCAGCATTTT
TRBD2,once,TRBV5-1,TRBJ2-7,CASSLEGGEGREQYF,TGCGCCAGCAGCTTAGAAGGAGGGGAGGGACGCGAGCAGTACTTC
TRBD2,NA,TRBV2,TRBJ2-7,CASSFSGSGSYEQYF,TGTGCCAGCAGTTTTAGCGGGAGTGGATCCTACGAGCAGTACTTC
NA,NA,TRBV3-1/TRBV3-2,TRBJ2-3,CASSQGVSRDTDTQYF,TGTGCCAGCAGCCAAGGGGTTTCGCGGGACACAGATACGCAGTATTTT
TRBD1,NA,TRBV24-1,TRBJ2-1,CATSEPTGTAYNEQFF,TGTGCCACCAGTGAGCCCACCGGGACAGCCTACAATGAGCAGTTCTTC
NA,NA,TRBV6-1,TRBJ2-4,CASSDGLTDKNIQYF,TGTGCCAGCAGTGATGGTCTTACTGACAAAAACATTCAGTACTTC
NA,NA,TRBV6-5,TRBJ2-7,CASRDNHVGEQYF,TGTGCCAGCCGGGACAACCATGTTGGAGAGCAGTACTTC
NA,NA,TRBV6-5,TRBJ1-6,CASSWFSSYNSPLHF,TGTGCCAGCAGTTGGTTTAGCTCCTATAATTCACCCCTCCACTTT
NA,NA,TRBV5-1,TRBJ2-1,CASSLQRAAYNEQFF,TGCGCCAGCAGCCTCCAGCGGGCAGCCTACAATGAGCAGTTCTTC
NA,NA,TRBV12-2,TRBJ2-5,CASRLAQGQGWRQETQYF,TGTGCAAGTCGCTTAGCTCAGGGACAGGGGTGGAGACAAGAGACCCAGTACTTC
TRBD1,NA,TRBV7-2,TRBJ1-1,CASAPGQGYTEAFF,TGTGCCAGCGCCCCCGGACAGGGATACACTGAAGCTTTCTTT